A single T cell receptor beta chain is shown here with its context. Its antigen is not known. The data were taken from a study of cytomegalovirus exposure and HLA in healthy donors. Whole-study findings and limits: Among TCR sequences, most were rare, though some public TCRs appeared in many donors.

The CDR3 loop spans 18 amino acids. PCR amplification relied on 60 Vbeta primers (plus 13 Jbeta primers). Sequenced by immunoSEQ multiplex PCR; TCRdb stores in-frame clones only, minus some. The profile shows 150,000 to 200,000 clones, 81% of them singletons. The TCR originated in a man younger than 35 in good health and CMV-seronegative. Sequencing input: PBMCs. The rearrangement links TRBV21-1 to TRBJ2-1; whether TRBD2, the table's D call, matches the DNA was not checked. TRBV21-1 is given as a pseudogene. The CDR3 protein is CASSAQKRGSGFYNEQFF. DNA of the CDR3: TGTGCCAGCAGCGCACAAAAAAGGGGAAGCGGGTTCTACAATGAGCAGTTCTTC.